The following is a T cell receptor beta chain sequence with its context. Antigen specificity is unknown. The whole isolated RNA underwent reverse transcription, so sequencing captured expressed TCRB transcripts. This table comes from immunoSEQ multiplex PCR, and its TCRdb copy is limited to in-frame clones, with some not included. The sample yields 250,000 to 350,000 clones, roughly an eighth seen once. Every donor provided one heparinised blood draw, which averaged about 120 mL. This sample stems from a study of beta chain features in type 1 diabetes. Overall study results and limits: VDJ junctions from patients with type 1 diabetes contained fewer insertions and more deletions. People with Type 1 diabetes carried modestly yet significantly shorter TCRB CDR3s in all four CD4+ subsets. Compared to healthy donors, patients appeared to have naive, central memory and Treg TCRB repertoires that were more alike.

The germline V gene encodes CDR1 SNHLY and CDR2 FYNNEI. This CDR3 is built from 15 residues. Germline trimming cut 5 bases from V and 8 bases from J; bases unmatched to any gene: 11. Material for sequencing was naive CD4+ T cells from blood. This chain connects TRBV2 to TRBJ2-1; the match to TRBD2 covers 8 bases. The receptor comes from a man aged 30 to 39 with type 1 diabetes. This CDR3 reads CASSILSGSGDEQFF. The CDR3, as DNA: TGTGCCAGCAGTATCTTAAGCGGGAGTGGCGATGAGCAGTTCTTC.